This TCR beta chain originates from a study of Ad26.COV2.S vaccination and SARS-CoV-2 variants. Looking at the study overall: Participants got Ad26.COV2.S intramuscularly, once or twice 56 days apart. Study results and limitations: Relative to placebo recipients, vaccine recipients exhibited elevated spike-specific TCR breadth.

With regard to this clone: Its antigen is still unknown.

The data were produced by immunoSEQ multiplex PCR, yet TCRdb's version contains in-frame clones alone and is incomplete. This table holds more than 300,000 clones, approximately 90% found once. The sample's treatment: 19 received Ad26.COV2.S at low or high dose, single or two shots; 5 received placebo; per-sample allocation not given. Specimens were obtained on day 63 following the first vaccine or placebo injection. The donor's status was that of an adult aged 18-55 years in Boston. The CDR3 is made up of 15 amino acids. J lost 4 bases, V lost 0 bases, and 5 bases had no gene match. The germline V gene encodes CDR1 SGDLS and CDR2 YYNGEE.

The clonotype originates from a person aged 18-65 years who received the Ad26.COV2.S COVID-19 vaccine or a placebo. The chain is built from TRBV9 and TRBJ1-1; TRBD1 matches 8 bases. Specimen: peripheral blood, collected in a trial of Ad26.COV2.S vaccine versus placebo. CDR3 amino acids: CASSVGDRWVTEAFF. As DNA, the CDR3 is TGTGCCAGCAGCGTAGGGGACAGGTGGGTCACTGAAGCTTTCTTT.